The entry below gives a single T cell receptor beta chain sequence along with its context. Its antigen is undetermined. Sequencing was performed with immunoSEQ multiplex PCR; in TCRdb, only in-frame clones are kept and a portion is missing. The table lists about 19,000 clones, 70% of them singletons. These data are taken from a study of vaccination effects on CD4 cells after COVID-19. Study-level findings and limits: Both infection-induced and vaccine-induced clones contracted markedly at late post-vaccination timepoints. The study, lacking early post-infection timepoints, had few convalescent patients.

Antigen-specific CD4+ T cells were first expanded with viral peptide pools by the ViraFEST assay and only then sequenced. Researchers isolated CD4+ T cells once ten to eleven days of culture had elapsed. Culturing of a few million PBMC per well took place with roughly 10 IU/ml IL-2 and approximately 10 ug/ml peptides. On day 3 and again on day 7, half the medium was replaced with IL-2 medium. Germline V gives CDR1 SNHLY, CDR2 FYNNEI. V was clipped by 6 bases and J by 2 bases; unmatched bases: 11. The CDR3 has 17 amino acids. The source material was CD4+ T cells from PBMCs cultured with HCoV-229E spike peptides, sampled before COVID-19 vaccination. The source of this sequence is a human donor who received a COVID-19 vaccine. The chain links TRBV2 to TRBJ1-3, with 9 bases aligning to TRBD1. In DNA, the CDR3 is TGTGCCAGCAGACCGGGACAGGGACTCGTGGCTGGAAACACCATATATTTT. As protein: CASRPGQGLVAGNTIYF.